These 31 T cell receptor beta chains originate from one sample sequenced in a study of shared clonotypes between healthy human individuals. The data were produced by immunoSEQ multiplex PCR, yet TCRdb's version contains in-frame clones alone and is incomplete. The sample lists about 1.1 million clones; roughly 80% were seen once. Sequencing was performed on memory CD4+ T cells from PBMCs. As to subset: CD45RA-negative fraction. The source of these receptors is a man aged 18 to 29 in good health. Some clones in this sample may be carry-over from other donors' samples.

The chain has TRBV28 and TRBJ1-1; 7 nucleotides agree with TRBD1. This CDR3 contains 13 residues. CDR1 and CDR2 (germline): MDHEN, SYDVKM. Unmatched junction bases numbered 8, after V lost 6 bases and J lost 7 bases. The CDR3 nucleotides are TGTGCCAGCAGCCCCGGGACAGTAATTGAAGCTTTCTTT. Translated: CASSPGTVIEAFF.

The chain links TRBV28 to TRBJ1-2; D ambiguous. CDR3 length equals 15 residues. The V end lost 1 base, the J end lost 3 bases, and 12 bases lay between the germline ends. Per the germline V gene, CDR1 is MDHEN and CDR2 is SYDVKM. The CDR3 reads CASSLLAASDYGYTF. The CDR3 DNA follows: TGTGCCAGCAGTTTATTGGCAGCTTCTGACTATGGCTACACCTTC.

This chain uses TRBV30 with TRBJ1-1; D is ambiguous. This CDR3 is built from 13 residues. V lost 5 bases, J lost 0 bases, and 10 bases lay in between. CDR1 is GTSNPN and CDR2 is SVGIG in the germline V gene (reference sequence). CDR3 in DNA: TGTGCCTGGTCGGAAGGGCTGAACACTGAAGCTTTCTTT. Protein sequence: CAWSEGLNTEAFF.

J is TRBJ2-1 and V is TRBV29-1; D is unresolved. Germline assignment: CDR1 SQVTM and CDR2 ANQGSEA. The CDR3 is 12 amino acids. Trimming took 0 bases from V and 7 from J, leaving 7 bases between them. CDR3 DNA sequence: TGCAGCGTTGAAGAGACGGATAATGAGCAGTTCTTC. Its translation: CSVEETDNEQFF.

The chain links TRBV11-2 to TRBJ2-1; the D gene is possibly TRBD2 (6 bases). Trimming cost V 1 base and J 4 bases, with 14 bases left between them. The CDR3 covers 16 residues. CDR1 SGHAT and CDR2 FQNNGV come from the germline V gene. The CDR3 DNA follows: TGTGCCAGCAGCTTAGGAGGTCGGGAGCTTTACAATGAGCAGTTCTTC. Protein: CASSLGGRELYNEQFF.

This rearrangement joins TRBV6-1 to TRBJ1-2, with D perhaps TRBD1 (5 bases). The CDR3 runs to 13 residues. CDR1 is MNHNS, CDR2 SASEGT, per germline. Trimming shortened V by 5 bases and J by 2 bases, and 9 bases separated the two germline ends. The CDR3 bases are TGTGCCAGCAGTAGGGACGGAAACTATGGCTACACCTTC. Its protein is CASSRDGNYGYTF.

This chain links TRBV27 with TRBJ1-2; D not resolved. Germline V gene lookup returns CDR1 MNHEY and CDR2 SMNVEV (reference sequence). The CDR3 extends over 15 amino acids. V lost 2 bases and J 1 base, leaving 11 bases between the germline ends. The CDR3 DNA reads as TGTGCCAGCAGTTTAGTTGGAGGGAATAACTATGGCTACACCTTC. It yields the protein CASSLVGGNNYGYTF.

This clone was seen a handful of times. The CDR3 is CASSLHQPQHF. The CDR3 nucleotides are TGTGCCAGCAGCTTACATCAGCCCCAGCATTTT. The J gene is TRBJ1-5, the V gene TRBV5-4; D remains ambiguous. V was trimmed by 2 bases and J by 5 bases, leaving 2 bases between them. The CDR3 loop spans 11 amino acids. Germline V gene sequence: CDR1 SGHNT, CDR2 YYREEE (reference sequence).

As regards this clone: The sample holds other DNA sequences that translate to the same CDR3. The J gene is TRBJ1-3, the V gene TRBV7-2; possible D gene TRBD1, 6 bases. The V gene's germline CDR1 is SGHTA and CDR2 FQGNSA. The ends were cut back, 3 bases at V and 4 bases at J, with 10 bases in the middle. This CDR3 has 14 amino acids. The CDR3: CASSLGTTGNTIYF. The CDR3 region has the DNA TGTGCCAGCAGCTTGGGGACAACAGGAAACACCATATATTTT. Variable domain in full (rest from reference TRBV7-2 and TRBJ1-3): GAGVSQSPSNKVTEKGKDVELRCDPISGHTALYWYRQSLGQGLEFLIYFQGNSAPDKSGLPSDRFSAERTGGSVSTLTIQRTQQEDSAVYLCASSLGTTGNTIYFGEGSWLTVV.

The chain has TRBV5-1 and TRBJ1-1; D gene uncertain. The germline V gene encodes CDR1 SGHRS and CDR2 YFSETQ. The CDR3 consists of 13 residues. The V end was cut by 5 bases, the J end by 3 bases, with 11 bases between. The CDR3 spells CASRGIADTEAFF. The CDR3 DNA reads TGCGCCAGCAGGGGTATAGCGGACACTGAAGCTTTCTTT.

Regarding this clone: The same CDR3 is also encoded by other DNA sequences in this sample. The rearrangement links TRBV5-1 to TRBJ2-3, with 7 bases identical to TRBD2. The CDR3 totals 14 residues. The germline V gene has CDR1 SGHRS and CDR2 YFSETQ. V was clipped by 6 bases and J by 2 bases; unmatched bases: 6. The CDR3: CASKVGLSTDTQYF. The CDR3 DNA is TGCGCCAGCAAAGTGGGACTATCCACAGATACGCAGTATTTT.

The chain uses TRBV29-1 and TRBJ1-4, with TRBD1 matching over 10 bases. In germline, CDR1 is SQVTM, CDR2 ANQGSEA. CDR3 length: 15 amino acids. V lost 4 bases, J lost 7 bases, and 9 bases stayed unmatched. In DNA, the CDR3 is TGCAGCGTTGGGATTCCAGGACAGGGGGGTGAAAAACTGTTTTTT. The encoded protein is CSVGIPGQGGEKLFF.

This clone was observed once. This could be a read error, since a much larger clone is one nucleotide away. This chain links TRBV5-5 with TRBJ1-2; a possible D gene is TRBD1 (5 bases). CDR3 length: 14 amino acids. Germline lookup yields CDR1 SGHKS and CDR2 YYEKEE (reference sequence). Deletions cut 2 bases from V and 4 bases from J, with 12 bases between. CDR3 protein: CASSLSGSAYGYTF. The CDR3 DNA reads TGTGCCAGCAGCTTATCAGGGAGCGCCTATGGCTACACCTTC.

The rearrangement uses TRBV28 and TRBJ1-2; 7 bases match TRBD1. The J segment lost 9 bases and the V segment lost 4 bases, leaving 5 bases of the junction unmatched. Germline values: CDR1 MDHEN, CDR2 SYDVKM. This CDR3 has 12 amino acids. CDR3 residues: CASSSQGIRYTF. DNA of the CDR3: TGTGCCAGCAGTTCACAGGGGATCCGCTACACCTTC.

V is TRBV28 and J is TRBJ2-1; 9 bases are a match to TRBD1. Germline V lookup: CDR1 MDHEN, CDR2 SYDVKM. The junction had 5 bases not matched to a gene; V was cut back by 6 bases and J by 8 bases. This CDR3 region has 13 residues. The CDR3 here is CASRIRDRDEQFF. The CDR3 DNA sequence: TGTGCCAGCAGGATAAGGGACAGGGATGAGCAGTTCTTC.

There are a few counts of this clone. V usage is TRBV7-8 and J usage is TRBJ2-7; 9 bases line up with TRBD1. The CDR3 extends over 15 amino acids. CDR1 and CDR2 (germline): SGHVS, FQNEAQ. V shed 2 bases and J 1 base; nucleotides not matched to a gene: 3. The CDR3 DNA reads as TGTGCCAGCAGCTTAAGAGGGACAGGGTCCTACGAGCAGTACTTC. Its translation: CASSLRGTGSYEQYF.

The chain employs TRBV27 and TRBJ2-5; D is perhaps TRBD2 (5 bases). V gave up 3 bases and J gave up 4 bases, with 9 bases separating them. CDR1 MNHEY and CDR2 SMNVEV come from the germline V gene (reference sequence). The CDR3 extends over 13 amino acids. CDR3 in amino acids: CASSLVATETQYF. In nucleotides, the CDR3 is TGTGCCAGCAGTTTGGTAGCGACAGAGACCCAGTACTTC.

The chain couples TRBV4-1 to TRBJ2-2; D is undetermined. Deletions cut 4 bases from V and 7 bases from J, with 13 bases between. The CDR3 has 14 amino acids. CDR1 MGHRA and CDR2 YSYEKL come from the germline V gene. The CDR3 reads CASSPGLEFGELFF. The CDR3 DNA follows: TGCGCCAGCAGCCCTGGGCTAGAGTTCGGGGAGCTGTTTTTT.

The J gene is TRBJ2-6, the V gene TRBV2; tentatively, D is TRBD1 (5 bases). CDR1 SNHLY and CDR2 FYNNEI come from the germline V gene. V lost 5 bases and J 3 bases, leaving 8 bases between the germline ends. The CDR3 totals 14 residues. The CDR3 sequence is CASSRTLGANVLTF. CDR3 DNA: TGTGCCAGCAGTAGGACACTTGGGGCCAACGTCCTGACTTTC. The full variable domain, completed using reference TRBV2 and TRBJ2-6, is EPEVTQTPSHQVTQMGQEVILRCVPISNHLYFYWYRQILGQKVEFLVSFYNNEISEKSEIFDDQFSVERPDGSNFTLKIRSTKLEDSAMYFCASSRTLGANVLTFGAGSRLTVL.

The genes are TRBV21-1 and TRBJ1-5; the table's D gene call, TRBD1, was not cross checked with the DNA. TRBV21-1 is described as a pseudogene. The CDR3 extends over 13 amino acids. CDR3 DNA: TGTGCCAGAAGCGGGCAGTATAATCAGCCCCAGCATTTT. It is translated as CARSGQYNQPQHF.

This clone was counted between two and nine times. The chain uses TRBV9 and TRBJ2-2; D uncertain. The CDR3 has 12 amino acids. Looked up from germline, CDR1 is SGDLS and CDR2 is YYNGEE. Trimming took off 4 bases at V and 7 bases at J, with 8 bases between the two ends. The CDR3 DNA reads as TGTGCCAGCAGCCTTTATGACGGGGAGCTGTTTTTT. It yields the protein CASSLYDGELFF.

The CDR3 sequence is CASNLGGTGEETQYF. The DNA of the CDR3 is TGTGCCAGCAACCTCGGCGGGACAGGGGAAGAGACCCAGTACTTC. The rearrangement uses TRBV9 and TRBJ2-5; TRBD1 agrees at 10 bases. CDR1 and CDR2 from the germline V gene are SGDLS and YYNGEE. Unmatched junction bases numbered 8, after V lost 6 bases and J lost 3 bases. This CDR3 has 15 amino acids.

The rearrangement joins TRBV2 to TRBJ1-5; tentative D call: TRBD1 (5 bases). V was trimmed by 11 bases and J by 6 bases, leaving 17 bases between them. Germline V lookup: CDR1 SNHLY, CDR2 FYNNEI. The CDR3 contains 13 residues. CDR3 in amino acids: CAGATEGSQPQHF. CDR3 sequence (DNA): TGTGCCGGGGCAACAGAGGGAAGTCAGCCCCAGCATTTT.

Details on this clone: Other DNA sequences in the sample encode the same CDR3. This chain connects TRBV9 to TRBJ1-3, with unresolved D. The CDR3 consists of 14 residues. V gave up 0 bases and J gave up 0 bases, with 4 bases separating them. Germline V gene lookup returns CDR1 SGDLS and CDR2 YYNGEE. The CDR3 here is CASSVEYSGNTIYF. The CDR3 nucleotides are TGTGCCAGCAGCGTAGAGTACTCTGGAAACACCATATATTTT.

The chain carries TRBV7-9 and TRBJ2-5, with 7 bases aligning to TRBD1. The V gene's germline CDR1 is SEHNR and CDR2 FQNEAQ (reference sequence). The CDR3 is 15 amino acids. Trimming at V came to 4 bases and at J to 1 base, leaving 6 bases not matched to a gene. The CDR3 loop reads CASSSTGQPQETQYF. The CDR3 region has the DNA TGTGCCAGCAGCTCCACGGGACAGCCCCAAGAGACCCAGTACTTC.

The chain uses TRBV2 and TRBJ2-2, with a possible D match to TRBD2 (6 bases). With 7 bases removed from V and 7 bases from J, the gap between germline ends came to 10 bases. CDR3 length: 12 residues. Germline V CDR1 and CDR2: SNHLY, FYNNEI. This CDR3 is CASMQGGGELFF. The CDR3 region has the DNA TGTGCCAGCATGCAGGGAGGCGGGGAGCTGTTTTTT.

CDR3 region: CASSLAPHVDEQYF. The CDR3 DNA is TGTGCCAGCAGCTTGGCCCCCCACGTCGACGAGCAGTACTTC. V is TRBV5-8 and J is TRBJ2-7, with unresolved D. Between the trimmed V and J ends, which lost 0 bases and 5 bases, there was a span of 12 bases. CDR1 SGHTS and CDR2 YDEGEE come from the germline V gene. The CDR3 consists of 14 residues.

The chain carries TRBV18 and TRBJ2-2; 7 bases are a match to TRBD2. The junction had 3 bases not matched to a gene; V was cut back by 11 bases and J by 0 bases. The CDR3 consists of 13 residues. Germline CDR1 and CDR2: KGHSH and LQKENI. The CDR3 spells CAGGLSNTGELFF. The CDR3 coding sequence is TGTGCCGGGGGACTATCGAACACCGGGGAGCTGTTTTTT.

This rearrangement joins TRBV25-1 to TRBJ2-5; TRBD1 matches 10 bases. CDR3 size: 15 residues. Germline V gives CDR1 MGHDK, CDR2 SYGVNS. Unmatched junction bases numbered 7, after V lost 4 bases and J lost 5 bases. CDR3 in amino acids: CASSGRQGAKETQYF. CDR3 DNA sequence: TGTGCCAGCAGTGGACGACAGGGGGCAAAGGAGACCCAGTACTTC.

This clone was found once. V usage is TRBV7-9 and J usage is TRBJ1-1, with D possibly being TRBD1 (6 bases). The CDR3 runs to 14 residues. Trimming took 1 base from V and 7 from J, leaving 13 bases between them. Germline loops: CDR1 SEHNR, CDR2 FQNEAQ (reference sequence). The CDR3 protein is CASSLEGGALEAFF. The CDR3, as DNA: TGTGCCAGCAGCTTAGAGGGGGGGGCCCTTGAAGCTTTCTTT.

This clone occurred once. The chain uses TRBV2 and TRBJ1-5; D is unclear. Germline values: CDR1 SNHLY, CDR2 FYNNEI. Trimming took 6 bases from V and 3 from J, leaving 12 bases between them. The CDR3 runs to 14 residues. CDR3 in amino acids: CASSSREINQPQHF. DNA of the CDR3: TGTGCCAGCAGCTCTCGGGAGATCAATCAGCCCCAGCATTTT. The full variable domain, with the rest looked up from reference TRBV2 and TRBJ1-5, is EPEVTQTPSHQVTQMGQEVILRCVPISNHLYFYWYRQILGQKVEFLVSFYNNEISEKSEIFDDQFSVERPDGSNFTLKIRSTKLEDSAMYFCASSSREINQPQHFGDGTRLSIL.